This record covers a single TCR beta chain. The sample originates from a study of blood T cell repertoires in COVID-19. This CDR3 is built from 13 residues. CDR1 and CDR2 from the germline V gene are MGHDK and SYGVNS. V shed 8 bases and J shed 7 bases, with 17 bases lying between them. As originally analysed: Amplification of reference gene primers provided the estimated nucleated cell counts. Using immunoSEQ multiplex PCR, the repertoire was profiled, and TCRdb retains in-frame clones only, with some absent. V, J and clone size reflect that table, while D and trimming were determined from the DNA. The data hold 130,000 to 150,000 clones, with 80% to 90% observed a single time.

This sequence was found in a human donor with acute or convalescent COVID-19. The donor label of this sample is uncertain. V is TRBV25-1 and J is TRBJ1-1; weak D call: TRBD1 (5 bases). Sequenced input: peripheral blood. CDR3 coding DNA: TGTGCCAGCCTTGGGGCAGGGTTCGGTGAAGCTTTCTTT. Amino acids: CASLGAGFGEAFF.